This TCR beta chain was identified in a study of T cells after yellow fever vaccination. Study-wide results and limits: Most clones from primary vaccination resurfaced after the booster (around 97% CD4, approximately 88% CD8). The study found a weaker secondary response that peaked faster, day 5 versus 15. Abundant clonotypes from the bulk population could have been carried over as contaminants into FACS-sorted repertoires.

This clonotype showed up many times. The antigen is undetermined. V was pared by 4 bases and J by 2 bases, with 4 bases of the junction left unmatched. CDR3 length equals 15 residues. Germline lookup yields CDR1 SGHVS and CDR2 FNYEAQ. They built TCR cDNA with 5'RACE template switching, a step that put in a universal primer site and UMIs. TCRdb ran MiXCR on the 5' RACE reads and lists one entry per CDR3 protein. Among about 170,000 distinct CDR3 sequences listed, approximately 10% were seen once. The chain links TRBV7-6 to TRBJ2-3; 9 bases are a match to TRBD2. This TCR was sampled from a young man who received the YFV17D yellow fever vaccine. The sample in question was CD8+ T cells sorted from PBMCs, obtained 15 days after the yellow fever booster vaccination. The CDR3 sequence is CASSSLAGATDTQYF. The CDR3 DNA follows: TGTGCCAGCAGCTCCTTAGCGGGGGCCACAGATACGCAGTATTTT.